This is a list of T cell receptor beta chains from one sample in a study of identical twins. One entry per CDR3 protein results from TCRdb running MiXCR on the 5' RACE reads. The sample lists a few hundred thousand distinct CDR3 sequences, 14% seen once, with approximately 1% in the top ten. In addition, the sample was reused for a study of yellow fever vaccine responses in identical twins.

The sample was CD4+ T cells sorted from blood. The source is a woman between 18 and 29 years old in good health. Each CDR3 is given with its conserved first and last residue. The D gene is left open where the match is weak. Not all rows give a size; the values are once, few, many and, for expanded clones, a class.

>TRBD1|TRBJ2-5|TRBV7-2|many
CASSFMSANRGSGTQYF
TGTGCCAGCAGCTTTATGTCAGCCAACAGGGGGTCGGGGACCCAGTACTTC
>TRBD1|TRBJ2-2|TRBV10-3|few
CAISVGQGGELFF
TGTGCCATCAGTGTCGGACAGGGGGGCGAGCTGTTTTTT
>.|TRBJ2-3|TRBV29-1|.
CSAEGRGRGTDTQYF
TGCAGCGCCGAAGGCAGGGGTAGGGGCACAGATACGCAGTATTTT
>TRBD1|TRBJ2-7|TRBV5-1|.
CASSEGRTGSYEQYF
TGCGCCAGCAGTGAGGGGCGGACAGGCTCCTACGAGCAGTACTTC
>.|TRBJ1-2|TRBV7-9|.
CASSPAANYGYTF
TGTGCCAGCAGTCCGGCCGCTAACTATGGCTACACCTTC
>.|TRBJ2-6|TRBV6-1|few
CASSLVLWANVLTF
TGTGCCAGCAGCCTCGTACTTTGGGCCAACGTCCTGACTTTC
>.|TRBJ2-7|TRBV7-9|few
CASYVLGGNSYEQYF
TGTGCCAGTTATGTTTTAGGGGGAAACTCCTACGAGCAGTACTTC
>.|TRBJ2-6|TRBV6-5|few
CASSYFGSGANVLTF
TGTGCCAGCAGTTACTTCGGCTCTGGGGCCAACGTCCTGACTTTC
>TRBD1|TRBJ2-6|TRBV4-3|few
CASSQGGQGGPSGANVLTF
TGCGCCAGCAGCCAAGGGGGACAGGGGGGGCCGTCTGGGGCCAACGTCCTGACTTTC
>TRBD2|TRBJ2-1|TRBV20-1|.
CSAMLAASYNEQFF
TGCAGTGCTATGCTAGCGGCCTCCTACAATGAGCAGTTCTTC
>.|TRBJ2-7|TRBV3-1|.
CATSPDSTSTYEQYF
TGTGCCACCAGCCCCGACAGTACATCAACCTACGAGCAGTACTTC
>.|TRBJ2-3|TRBV7-2|.
CASSLEARVSTDTQYF
TGTGCCAGCAGCTTAGAGGCTAGAGTGAGCACAGATACGCAGTATTTT
>TRBD2|TRBJ2-1|TRBV29-1|many
CSALAGGYNEQFF
TGCAGCGCACTAGCGGGGGGATACAATGAGCAGTTCTTC
>.|TRBJ1-2|TRBV7-9|many
CASSLASTVGGGYTF
TGTGCCAGCAGCTTAGCGTCGACAGTCGGGGGAGGCTACACCTTC
>.|TRBJ2-1|TRBV25-1|few
CASSLPGGRNEQFF
TGTGCCAGCAGCCTACCAGGGGGGAGGAATGAGCAGTTCTTC
>.|TRBJ2-7|TRBV27|.
CASSFNRDSYEQYF
TGTGCCAGCAGTTTTAACAGGGACTCCTACGAGCAGTACTTC
>.|TRBJ2-2|TRBV7-9|.
CASSQQAYTGELFF
TGTGCCAGCAGCCAACAGGCATACACCGGGGAGCTGTTTTTT
>.|TRBJ2-1|TRBV7-3|.
CASSLGGRSSYNEQFF
TGTGCCAGCAGCTTAGGGGGGCGGAGCTCCTACAATGAGCAGTTCTTC
>TRBD1|TRBJ2-7|TRBV15|few
CATSRPGQPYEQYF
TGTGCCACCAGCAGACCGGGACAGCCCTACGAGCAGTACTTC
>TRBD1|TRBJ2-1|TRBV7-9|.
CASSLNRGRLNNEQFF
TGTGCCAGCAGTTTAAACAGGGGCCGATTGAACAATGAGCAGTTCTTC
>TRBD2|TRBJ2-1|TRBV7-2|.
CASSPWTSEYNEQFF
TGTGCCAGCAGCCCCTGGACTAGCGAATACAATGAGCAGTTCTTC
>.|TRBJ1-2|TRBV20-1|.
CSAPPVSDYGYTF
TGCAGTGCTCCCCCGGTGAGCGACTATGGCTACACCTTC
>.|TRBJ2-2|TRBV5-1|few
CASRVTGLNTGELFF
TGCGCCAGCAGGGTAACAGGATTGAACACCGGGGAGCTGTTTTTT
>TRBD2|TRBJ2-7|TRBV20-1|few
CSAWTSGGYEQYF
TGCAGTGCTTGGACTAGCGGGGGATACGAGCAGTACTTC
>TRBD1|TRBJ2-5|TRBV7-9|.
CASSPDRAQETQYF
TGTGCCAGCAGCCCGGACAGGGCTCAAGAGACCCAGTACTTC
>TRBD1|TRBJ2-1|TRBV20-1|.
CSAVRDRSSYNEQFF
TGCAGTGCTGTCCGGGACAGGAGCTCCTACAATGAGCAGTTCTTC
>.|TRBJ2-3|TRBV29-1|many
CSVFKGTDTQYF
TGCAGCGTTTTTAAAGGCACAGATACGCAGTATTTT
>.|TRBJ2-1|TRBV11-2|.
CASSFTGVRDDRNEQFF
TGTGCCAGCAGCTTCACCGGTGTACGGGACGACCGAAATGAGCAGTTCTTC
>.|TRBJ2-5|TRBV29-1|.
CSVVTAQETQYF
TGCAGCGTTGTGACAGCCCAAGAGACCCAGTACTTC
>.|TRBJ1-5|TRBV4-2|many
CASSQEWGDQPQHF
TGTGCCAGCAGCCAAGAGTGGGGAGATCAGCCCCAGCATTTT
>.|TRBJ2-2|TRBV2|few
CASSERWGAGGELFF
TGTGCCAGCAGTGAGCGGTGGGGGGCTGGCGGGGAGCTGTTTTTT
>TRBD1|TRBJ2-3|TRBV6-5|.
CASSSPGGSTDTQYF
TGTGCCAGCAGTTCTCCAGGGGGCAGCACAGATACGCAGTATTTT
>.|TRBJ2-2|TRBV5-1|many
CASRDTDTGELFF
TGCGCCAGCCGGGACACTGACACCGGGGAGCTGTTTTTT
>.|TRBJ2-7|TRBV5-5|few
CASTLSPGNGEQYF
TGTGCCAGCACCCTAAGCCCAGGGAACGGCGAGCAGTACTTC
>.|TRBJ2-7|TRBV20-1|.
CSAGGHYEQYF
TGCAGTGCTGGGGGGCACTACGAGCAGTACTTC
>TRBD2|TRBJ2-5|TRBV12-3/TRBV12-4|few
CASSRLAVRETQYF
TGTGCCAGCAGTCGACTAGCGGTTCGGGAGACCCAGTACTTC
>.|TRBJ2-2|TRBV29-1|few
CSVARGAGTGELFF
TGCAGCGTTGCCCGGGGCGCGGGCACCGGGGAGCTGTTTTTT
>TRBD2|TRBJ2-3|TRBV10-1|few
CASSESGLADVTDTQYF
TGCGCCAGCAGTGAGTCGGGACTAGCGGATGTCACAGATACGCAGTATTTT
>.|TRBJ2-1|TRBV13|.
CASSVRPGNNEQFF
TGTGCCAGCAGCGTACGCCCAGGGAACAATGAGCAGTTCTTC